The 14 T cell receptor beta chains listed next were all sequenced from one sample in a study of T cells in Graves' hyperthyroidism and ophthalmopathy. Amplification targeted TCR beta CDR3 regions from RNA transcripts. When the TCR CDR3 underwent first-round RT-PCR, the HTBI primer set was used. TCRdb called the multiplex PCR reads again in MiXCR, with one record for every CDR3 protein. Of hundreds of thousands of distinct CDR3 sequences detected, about 16% appear once; the ten largest clones hold around a third. Sequenced material: blood. The receptors stem from a woman aged 25-40 years with Graves' hyperthyroidism.

The chain employs TRBV20-1 and TRBJ2-5, with TRBD2 matching over 11 bases. The CDR3 totals 15 residues. Germline V CDR1 and CDR2: DFQATT, SNEGSKA (reference sequence). The J segment lost 4 bases and the V segment lost 5 bases, leaving 9 bases of the junction unmatched. CDR3 sequence reads: CSAGIAGGPGETQYF. CDR3 bases: TGCAGTGCTGGTATAGCGGGAGGGCCGGGAGAGACCCAGTACTTC.

This clonotype was detected only a few times. The V gene is TRBV3-1, the J gene TRBJ1-5; D is uncertain. Trimming left V 0 bases short and J 2 bases short, with 8 bases between. The CDR3 contains 15 residues. In germline, CDR1 is LGHDT, CDR2 YNNKEL (reference sequence). The chain's CDR3 is CASSQDLSRNQPQHF. Here the CDR3 DNA reads TGTGCCAGCAGCCAAGATCTTAGTCGCAATCAGCCCCAGCATTTT.

This chain uses TRBV6-1 with TRBJ2-1; 9 bases map to TRBD2. V lost 4 bases, J lost 2 bases, and 6 bases stayed unmatched. The CDR3 is 16 amino acids. The germline V gene has CDR1 MNHNS and CDR2 SASEGT. This chain's CDR3 is CASSGTLAGPYNEQFF. CDR3 nucleotide sequence: TGTGCCAGCAGTGGGACCCTAGCGGGACCCTACAATGAGCAGTTCTTC.

This clonotype appeared many times. CDR3 sequence reads: CASSIWTAGANVLTF. In DNA, the CDR3 is TGTGCCAGCAGTATATGGACGGCTGGGGCCAACGTCCTGACTTTC. V gene TRBV27 combines with J gene TRBJ2-6; D unclear. Trimming left V 5 bases short and J 2 bases short, with 10 bases between. Per the germline V gene, CDR1 is MNHEY and CDR2 is SMNVEV (reference sequence). The CDR3 contains 15 residues.

This clonotype was counted between two and nine times. The chain carries TRBV7-9 and TRBJ2-3, with D hard to call. The CDR3 is 15 residues long. Germline V gene lookup returns CDR1 SEHNR and CDR2 FQNEAQ (reference sequence). V lost 3 bases to trimming and J lost 2 bases, with 12 bases between them. CDR3 residues: CASSFGSANTDTQYF. In DNA form, the CDR3 reads TGTGCCAGCAGCTTCGGCTCGGCCAACACAGATACGCAGTATTTT.

This clonotype occurred many times. The chain employs TRBV2 and TRBJ2-1; D might be TRBD1 (6 bases). V lost 5 bases and J 9 bases, leaving 11 bases between the germline ends. The CDR3 runs to 12 residues. The germline CDR1 and CDR2 sequences are SNHLY and FYNNEI. The CDR3 sequence is CASSRTGTEQFF. CDR3 coding DNA: TGTGCCAGCAGTAGAACAGGGACTGAGCAGTTCTTC.

The rearrangement links TRBV29-1 to TRBJ1-4, with TRBD1 as a possible D gene (5 bases). CDR1 SQVTM and CDR2 ANQGSEA come from the germline V gene. V was trimmed by 2 bases and J by 3 bases, leaving 19 bases between them. The CDR3 spans 17 residues. The CDR3 sequence is CSVEKVIRDSANEKLFF. CDR3 DNA: TGCAGCGTTGAAAAAGTGATCAGGGATTCGGCTAATGAAAAACTGTTTTTT.

This clonotype was counted a few times. The chain has TRBV15 and TRBJ1-2, with 7 bases aligning to TRBD1. Germline CDR1 LNHNV, CDR2 YYDKDF (reference sequence). With V trimmed by 6 bases and J by 2 bases, 6 bases remained unmatched. This CDR3 comprises 14 residues. In nucleotides, the CDR3 is TGTGCCACCAGTAAGGAGGGGGCCAACTATGGCTACACCTTC. Translating gives CATSKEGANYGYTF.

This clonotype was observed a few times. The rearrangement joins TRBV12-3 or TRBV12-4 to TRBJ2-2, with TRBD2 identical over 10 bases. The CDR3 totals 15 residues. The junction had 8 bases not matched to a gene; V was cut back by 6 bases and J by 7 bases. For the CDR3, the DNA is TGTGCCAGCAGGGGACTAGCGATTCAAGTCGGGGAGCTGTTTTTT. Encoded protein: CASRGLAIQVGELFF.

This clonotype came up once. At one end, the junction sequence differs from germline, possibly due to a read error. V and J are TRBV3-1 and TRBJ2-7; a possible D gene is TRBD2 (5 bases). This CDR3 region has 15 residues. Germline assignment: CDR1 LGHDT and CDR2 YNNKEL (reference sequence). CDR3 bases: TGTGCCAGCAGCCCAGTCCGGGAAGATGTCTACGAGAAGTACTTC. Residues: CASSPVREDVYEKYF.

This clonotype has a count of ten or more. The chain uses TRBV4-1 and TRBJ1-5, with 8 bases aligning to TRBD1. CDR3 length: 15 amino acids. V gave up 3 bases and J gave up 7 bases; unmatched junction bases: 8. The V gene's germline CDR1 is MGHRA and CDR2 YSYEKL. CDR3 bases: TGCGCCAGCAGCCACGGGACAGGACAGAACCAGCCCCAGCATTTT. Its protein product is CASSHGTGQNQPQHF.

This clonotype was seen ten or more times. The genes are TRBV6-1 and TRBJ2-5; no clear D. CDR1 and CDR2 from the germline V gene are MNHNS and SASEGT. The CDR3 runs to 14 residues. V gave up 1 base and J gave up 5 bases, with 11 bases separating them. Written as DNA, the CDR3 is TGTGCCAGCAGTGAAGGTCCGTCGGTGGAGACCCAGTACTTC. Protein product: CASSEGPSVETQYF.

This clonotype was found a few times. CDR3 residues: CASSNPGLEAYNEQFF. In DNA form, the CDR3 reads TGTGCCAGCAGCAACCCGGGACTAGAAGCCTACAATGAGCAGTTCTTC. The V and J genes are TRBV7-6 and TRBJ2-1; 8 nucleotides agree with TRBD2. Germline CDR1 and CDR2: SGHVS and FNYEAQ. V dropped 5 bases and J dropped 2; count of bases not matched to a gene: 8. The CDR3 is made up of 16 amino acids.

This clonotype was counted ten times or more. The chain carries TRBV3-1 and TRBJ2-7, with unresolved D. Germline assignment: CDR1 LGHDT and CDR2 YNNKEL (reference sequence). V was clipped by 3 bases and J by 6 bases, with 6 bases between them. The CDR3 loop spans 11 amino acids. The chain's CDR3 is CASSQEGEQYF. CDR3 sequence (DNA): TGTGCCAGCAGCCAGGAAGGCGAGCAGTACTTC.